What follows are 30 T cell receptor beta chains derived from one specimen sequenced in a study of T cells expressing NK-cell markers. TCRdb re-called the 5' RACE reads and gives one entry per CDR3 protein, without DNA. This listing includes 150,000 to 160,000 distinct CDR3 sequences. The sample taken for sequencing was blood T cells: a sorted CD56 or NKG2C T cell subset, CD4+ or CD8+ T cells, or bulk PBMC T cells (not recorded which). The receptors derive from a woman aged 50 to 65 in good health.

The chain is built from TRBV24-1 and TRBJ1-1; TCRdb selects TRBD1, and the lack of DNA leaves this call unchecked. The germline V gene has CDR1 KGHDR and CDR2 SFDVKD. CDR3 size: 14 residues. CDR3 residues: CATRTGTGDTEAFF.

This chain connects TRBV7-8 to TRBJ2-7; the D call of TRBD2 rests on TCRdb alone, since no DNA is present to check it. Germline CDR1 is SGHVS and CDR2 is FQNEAQ. There are 16 residues in the CDR3. CDR3 protein: CASSLAASGTSYEQYF.

The rearrangement joins TRBV30 to TRBJ2-1; there is no DNA to check the TCRdb D call of TRBD2. Germline loops: CDR1 GTSNPN, CDR2 SVGIG (reference sequence). The CDR3 is 13 amino acids. CDR3 sequence reads: CAWTVAGGGEQFF.

The rearrangement uses TRBV6-5 and TRBJ1-1; the D call from TCRdb, TRBD1, cannot be confirmed without DNA. The CDR3 has 14 residues. Germline V gene data show CDR1 as MNHEY and CDR2 as SVGAGI. CDR3 in amino acids: CASSYGTGGSEAFF.

The CDR3 region is CASSSEDRTGELF. V usage is TRBV7-9 and J usage is TRBJ2-1; TCRdb calls TRBD1, which cannot be checked without DNA. The V gene's germline CDR1 is SEHNR and CDR2 FQNEAQ (reference sequence). CDR3 length equals 13 residues.

The chain employs TRBV5-6 and TRBJ2-1; TCRdb lists TRBD1, though no DNA is available to test this call. The CDR3 loop spans 15 amino acids. Germline loops: CDR1 SGHDT, CDR2 YYEEEE. CDR3 amino acids: CASSFPGPKPHEQFF.

The gene calls are TRBV6-2 or TRBV6-3 and TRBJ1-5. Germline values: CDR1 MNHEY, CDR2 SVGEGT. The CDR3 extends over 15 amino acids. The CDR3 sequence is CASGIKPDSYQPQHF.

The chain links TRBV19 to TRBJ1-5; TCRdb names TRBD1, which stays unverified in the absence of DNA. The CDR3 totals 17 residues. Per the germline V gene, CDR1 is LNHDA and CDR2 is SQIVND (reference sequence). Here the CDR3 reads CASSREPPQGRNQPQHF.

The CDR3 sequence: CASSGGGRYYEQYF. The V and J genes are TRBV10-2 and TRBJ2-7; with no DNA, the TCRdb D assignment of TRBD1 cannot be verified. CDR1 WSHSY and CDR2 SAAADI come from the germline V gene. This CDR3 region has 14 residues.

The V gene is TRBV18, the J gene TRBJ2-2; TCRdb returns TRBD2, unconfirmable since there is no DNA. This CDR3 is 12 amino acids long. Germline assignment: CDR1 KGHSH and CDR2 LQKENI. The CDR3 here is CASSSRERELFF.

The rearrangement joins TRBV7-9 to TRBJ1-6; TCRdb reports TRBD1, a call that lacks DNA to check it against. Germline V lookup: CDR1 SEHNR, CDR2 FQNEAQ (reference sequence). The CDR3 length is 13 residues. The CDR3 loop reads CASTGTVNSPLHF.

V usage is TRBV6-1 and J usage is TRBJ2-3; as DNA is missing, the TRBD1 call by TCRdb cannot be tested. This CDR3 has 15 amino acids. Germline-derived CDR1 and CDR2 are MNHNS and SASEGT. The CDR3 region is CASSVPRAVTDTQYF.

The chain uses TRBV6-1 and TRBJ2-3; no DNA is available, so the TRBD1 call from TCRdb remains unchecked. The CDR3 consists of 15 residues. Germline CDR1 is MNHNS and CDR2 is SASEGT. CDR3 loop: CASSDGTGSTDTQYF.

CDR3 amino acids: CSAGTEVYEQYF. This chain links TRBV20-1 with TRBJ2-7; TCRdb returns TRBD1, unconfirmable since there is no DNA. CDR1 DFQATT and CDR2 SNEGSKA come from the germline V gene (reference sequence). The CDR3 contains 12 residues.

The V and J genes are TRBV11-2 and TRBJ2-4; TCRdb outputs TRBD1, but without DNA this stays unchecked. Per germline, CDR1 SGHAT and CDR2 FQNNGV. This CDR3 is 14 amino acids long. CDR3 loop: CASSPSIPGDIQYF.

V and J are TRBV20-1 and TRBJ2-1; TCRdb gives TRBD1 as the D gene, but with no DNA this cannot be confirmed. Germline loops: CDR1 DFQATT, CDR2 SNEGSKA (reference sequence). The CDR3 is 14 amino acids. The CDR3 region is CSARPGQGANEQFF.

The chain couples TRBV12-3 or TRBV12-4 to TRBJ2-1; the TCRdb D gene call, TRBD2, has no DNA to confirm it. The CDR3 runs 16 residues. CDR3 protein: CASSLFSSGSPLEQFF.

The gene calls are TRBV29-1 and TRBJ2-1. CDR3 size: 16 residues. The germline V gene has CDR1 SQVTM and CDR2 ANQGSEA. The CDR3 protein is CSVGGVTWSPYNEQFF.

V usage is TRBV11-2 and J usage is TRBJ2-7; absent DNA, TCRdb's TRBD2 call cannot be checked. CDR1 is SGHAT, CDR2 FQNNGV, per germline. The CDR3 loop spans 15 amino acids. The CDR3 sequence: CASSLGDSYSYEQYF.

The V call is TRBV28, the J call TRBJ2-3. There are 12 residues in the CDR3. Germline CDR1 is MDHEN and CDR2 is SYDVKM. CDR3 residues: CASSFKDDTQYF.

This chain uses TRBV10-3 with TRBJ2-3; TCRdb's D call, TRBD2, is unchecked because there is no DNA. This CDR3 has 14 residues. Germline lookup yields CDR1 ENHRY and CDR2 SYGVKD. The CDR3: CAISDPGGRHTQYF.

The chain links TRBV27 to TRBJ1-2; the D call of TRBD1 rests on TCRdb alone, since no DNA is present to check it. The CDR3 has 14 amino acids. From germline, CDR1 is MNHEY and CDR2 SMNVEV (reference sequence). CDR3 protein: CASSFDGGPFGYTF.

V is TRBV7-9 and J is TRBJ2-7; absent DNA, TCRdb's TRBD1 call cannot be checked. There are 14 residues in the CDR3. Germline lookup yields CDR1 SEHNR and CDR2 FQNEAQ (reference sequence). CDR3 sequence: CASSFGGKGYEQYF.

The V gene is TRBV3-1, the J gene TRBJ2-1; as DNA is missing, the TRBD2 call by TCRdb cannot be tested. The CDR3 has 17 residues. Germline V lookup: CDR1 LGHDT, CDR2 YNNKEL (reference sequence). This CDR3 reads CASSQDGLAGSYNEQFF.

The chain has TRBV11-3 and TRBJ2-7; TCRdb indicates TRBD1, and absent DNA this call remains unverified. From germline, CDR1 is SGHNT and CDR2 YENEEA. The CDR3 totals 14 residues. The CDR3: CASSLAPPPVEQYF.

This chain links TRBV30 with TRBJ2-2; the D call from TCRdb, TRBD2, cannot be confirmed without DNA. Germline CDR1 reads GTSNPN; CDR2 reads SVGIG (reference sequence). The CDR3 sequence is 13 residues long. CDR3: CAWAGGAPRELFF.

The J gene is TRBJ2-1, the V gene TRBV6-5; TCRdb picks TRBD1, but there is no DNA to check that call. Germline V lookup: CDR1 MNHEY, CDR2 SVGAGI. This CDR3 has 11 residues. This CDR3 is CASSYGGEQFF.

The genes are TRBV19 and TRBJ1-2. Germline V gene data show CDR1 as LNHDA and CDR2 as SQIVND (reference sequence). The CDR3 contains 13 residues. This chain's CDR3 is CASMNFLDYGYTF.

The rearrangement links TRBV5-1 to TRBJ2-7; TCRdb gives TRBD1 as the D gene, but with no DNA this cannot be confirmed. CDR1 is SGHRS, CDR2 YFSETQ, per germline. The CDR3 spans 15 residues. This CDR3 is CASSWTGHPSYEQYF. Supplemented by reference TRBV5-1 and TRBJ2-7, the full variable domain reads KAGVTQTPRYLIKTRGQQVTLSCSPISGHRSVSWYQQTPGQGLQFLFEYFSETQRNKGNFPGRFSGRQFSNSRSEMNVSTLELGDSALYLCASSWTGHPSYEQYFGPGTRLTVT.

This chain joins TRBV14 and TRBJ2-1. The CDR3 spans 13 residues. The germline CDR1 and CDR2 sequences are SGHDN and FVKESK. The CDR3 protein is CASSLFGHNEQFF.